What follows are 20 T cell receptor beta chains derived from one specimen sequenced in a study of blood T cells in healthy people across ages. Next came a second PCR, run for about 7 to 12 cycles, which used a sample-barcoded 5' primer along with a J-beta primer mix. Each CDR3 protein is one row after TCRdb ran MiXCR on the 5' RACE reads. The sample carries about 540,000 distinct CDR3 sequences, more than 20% recorded once. Separately, the same data were catalogued under a study of T cells of mothers and their children.

Material for sequencing was blood. Receptor source: a boy aged 5-17 years in good health.

The rearrangement joins TRBV20-1 to TRBJ2-5; weak D call: TRBD1 (6 bases). The end of the DNA is better explained by TRBJ2-7, so the J call may be wrong. In germline, CDR1 is DFQATT, CDR2 SNEGSKA (reference sequence). The CDR3 totals 14 residues. CDR3 sequence (DNA): TGCAGTGCTATTTCCTCACAGGGCACCTACGAGCAGTACTTC. As protein: CSAISSQGTYEQYF.

V gene TRBV3-1 combines with J gene TRBJ1-1; D is ambiguous. The CDR3 has 12 residues. Trimming pared 4 bases from V and 4 bases from J, leaving 7 bases between. Germline loops: CDR1 LGHDT, CDR2 YNNKEL (reference sequence). CDR3 protein: CASSRRSTEAFF. In DNA form, the CDR3 reads TGTGCCAGCAGCCGTAGAAGCACTGAAGCTTTCTTT.

This chain links TRBV18 with TRBJ2-5; 8 nucleotides line up with TRBD2. The CDR3 loop spans 16 amino acids. Trimming removed 2 bases from V and 5 bases from J; junction bases left unmatched: 10. The germline gives CDR1 KGHSH, CDR2 LQKENI. The CDR3 DNA reads as TGTGCCAGCTCACCAATTGCTCGGGCTAGCGGGGAGACCCAGTACTTC. Translation: CASSPIARASGETQYF.

The chain joins TRBV2 to TRBJ2-7, with 8 positions matching TRBD1. The CDR3 loop spans 13 amino acids. The germline V gene has CDR1 SNHLY and CDR2 FYNNEI. Trimming cost V 6 bases and J 7 bases; bases outside gene matches: 8. In DNA form, the CDR3 reads TGTGCCAGCAGGCTCGGGACAGGCATGGAGCAGTACTTC. It is translated as CASRLGTGMEQYF.

Turning to this clonotype: This sequence may be a read error, since a much larger clone differs from it by one base. The chain combines TRBV7-8 with TRBJ2-5; D perhaps matches TRBD2 (5 bases). This CDR3 is built from 15 residues. Germline CDR1 and CDR2: SGHVS and FQNEAQ. The CDR3 spells CASSPTGGREEAQYF. CDR3 in DNA: TGTGCCAGCAGCCCGACTGGCGGGCGCGAAGAGGCCCAGTACTTC.

The V and J genes are TRBV12-3 or TRBV12-4 and TRBJ1-1, with D unresolved. The V end was cut by 3 bases, the J end by 2 bases, with 10 bases between. The CDR3 runs to 14 residues. Here the CDR3 DNA reads TGTGCCAGCAGTTTCTCGCGGTTCAACACTGAAGCTTTCTTT. Amino acid sequence: CASSFSRFNTEAFF.

This clonotype was observed many times. The chain is built from TRBV5-1 and TRBJ2-7, with 10 bases aligning to TRBD2. Germline loops: CDR1 SGHRS, CDR2 YFSETQ. CDR3 size: 14 residues. V shed 3 bases, J shed 3 bases, and the junction held 3 bases outside the gene matches. The CDR3 region has the DNA TGCGCCAGCAGCTCCGGGACTAGCGTCTACGAGCAGTACTTC. It specifies CASSSGTSVYEQYF.

This chain uses TRBV11-1 with TRBJ1-1, with TRBD1 matching 8 bases. J gave up 5 bases and V 6 bases, and 11 bases lay outside the gene matches. This CDR3 contains 15 residues. Per the germline V gene, CDR1 is SGHAT and CDR2 is FQDESV (reference sequence). The chain's CDR3 is CASRADRVGETEAFF. CDR3 nucleotides: TGTGCCAGCAGGGCGGACAGGGTAGGTGAGACTGAAGCTTTCTTT.

The rearrangement joins TRBV5-1 to TRBJ2-5; D unresolved. The J call may be faulty, since TRBJ2-7 better matches the DNA end. CDR3 size: 13 residues. Germline V gives CDR1 SGHRS, CDR2 YFSETQ. CDR3 nucleotides: TGCGCCAGCAGCTTGGTCACGGACTACGAGCAGTACTTC. It yields the protein CASSLVTDYEQYF.

This clonotype was seen a handful of times. The chain recombines TRBV20-1 with TRBJ2-3; no reliable D call. CDR1 DFQATT and CDR2 SNEGSKA come from the germline V gene (reference sequence). The CDR3 extends over 14 amino acids. The V and J ends lost 2 bases and 5 bases respectively, with 14 bases between them. The CDR3 nucleotides read TGCAGTGCTAGATGGAGTAGCTTAGGAGATACGCAGTATTTT. Its protein is CSARWSSLGDTQYF.

This chain links TRBV5-1 with TRBJ2-1, with D perhaps given as TRBD1 or TRBD2 (5 bases each). From germline, CDR1 is SGHRS and CDR2 YFSETQ. V dropped 0 bases and J dropped 5 bases, with 24 bases sitting between them. CDR3 size: 19 residues. CDR3 in amino acids: CASSLAVQVQARANNEQFF. CDR3 coding DNA: TGCGCCAGCAGCTTGGCCGTTCAAGTACAGGCGCGGGCCAACAATGAGCAGTTCTTC.

This clonotype was recorded a few times. The chain couples TRBV4-3 to TRBJ2-1; 9 bases match TRBD2. This CDR3 is built from 18 residues. Germline assignment: CDR1 LGHNA and CDR2 YSLEER. The ends lost 3 bases at V and 4 bases at J; junction bases unmatched: 13. The CDR3 loop is CASSHKSGGPEEYNEQFF. CDR3 nucleotides: TGCGCCAGCAGCCATAAAAGCGGGGGGCCCGAGGAATACAATGAGCAGTTCTTC.

For the CDR3, the DNA is TGTGCCAGCAGCTTAGCGCACGGCGAAAAACTGTTTTTT. The encoded protein is CASSLAHGEKLFF. The chain recombines TRBV7-2 with TRBJ1-4; D unresolved. The CDR3 has 13 residues. Germline CDR1 and CDR2: SGHTA and FQGNSA. Trimming took 0 bases from V and 8 from J, leaving 7 bases between them.

V gene TRBV29-1 combines with J gene TRBJ2-7; no reliable D call. Germline assignment: CDR1 SQVTM and CDR2 ANQGSEA. V lost 5 bases to trimming and J lost 0 bases, with 11 bases between them. The CDR3 runs to 13 residues. The CDR3 DNA is TGCAGCGTTTTCTGGGAACGCTCCTACGAGCAGTACTTC. Translating it yields CSVFWERSYEQYF.

This clonotype has a handful of counts. V gene TRBV7-9 combines with J gene TRBJ2-1; 9 bases fit TRBD1. With V trimmed by 4 bases and J by 2 bases, 3 bases remained unmatched. This CDR3 is 15 amino acids long. Germline CDR1 reads SEHNR; CDR2 reads FQNEAQ (reference sequence). The CDR3 loop is CASSSGTGTYNEQFF. In DNA, the CDR3 is TGTGCCAGCAGCTCCGGGACAGGGACCTACAATGAGCAGTTCTTC.

This clonotype was seen many times. The V gene is TRBV6-5, the J gene TRBJ2-7, with 7 positions matching TRBD1. Germline CDR1 reads MNHEY; CDR2 reads SVGAGI. The trim removed 5 bases at V and 2 bases at J, leaving 6 bases unmatched. CDR3 size: 14 residues. The CDR3 DNA sequence: TGTGCCAGCAGTGACCGGGACAGTGCCTACGAGCAGTACTTC. It specifies CASSDRDSAYEQYF.

The CDR3 bases are TGTGCCAGCAGCGACGGGTCTAGGGGCTACGAGCAGTACTTC. Its protein is CASSDGSRGYEQYF. The rearrangement uses TRBV7-9 and TRBJ2-7; tentative D call: TRBD1 (5 bases). CDR3 length equals 14 residues. V gave up 5 bases and J gave up 3 bases, with 14 bases separating them. Germline V CDR1 and CDR2: SEHNR, FQNEAQ (reference sequence).

The table lists this clonotype with a few counts. The chain links TRBV28 to TRBJ2-5, with TRBD1 matching over 9 bases. The end of the DNA fits TRBJ2-1 better, so the J call may be wrong. CDR1 is MDHEN and CDR2 is SYDVKM in the germline V gene. The CDR3 has 15 amino acids. This CDR3 is CASSPPGTGLLEQFF. The CDR3 nucleotides are TGTGCCAGCAGTCCCCCCGGGACAGGGTTATTGGAGCAGTTCTTC.

This rearrangement joins TRBV6-1 to TRBJ1-5; D is undetermined. This CDR3 contains 15 residues. Germline V lookup: CDR1 MNHNS, CDR2 SASEGT. Trimming shortened V by 0 bases and J by 2 bases, and 8 bases separated the two germline ends. The CDR3 protein is CASSEASVGNQPQHF. The CDR3 DNA follows: TGTGCCAGCAGTGAAGCTAGCGTCGGCAATCAGCCCCAGCATTTT.

The V and J genes are TRBV7-4 and TRBJ2-2; D remains ambiguous. V lost 0 bases, J lost 6 bases, and 17 bases lay in between. CDR1 and CDR2 from the germline V gene are SGHVT and SQSDAQ. This CDR3 has 17 amino acids. CDR3 in DNA: TGTGCCAGCAGCTTAGCCGACAACCCCTTTGACCCCGGGGAGCTGTTTTTT. This sequence encodes CASSLADNPFDPGELFF.